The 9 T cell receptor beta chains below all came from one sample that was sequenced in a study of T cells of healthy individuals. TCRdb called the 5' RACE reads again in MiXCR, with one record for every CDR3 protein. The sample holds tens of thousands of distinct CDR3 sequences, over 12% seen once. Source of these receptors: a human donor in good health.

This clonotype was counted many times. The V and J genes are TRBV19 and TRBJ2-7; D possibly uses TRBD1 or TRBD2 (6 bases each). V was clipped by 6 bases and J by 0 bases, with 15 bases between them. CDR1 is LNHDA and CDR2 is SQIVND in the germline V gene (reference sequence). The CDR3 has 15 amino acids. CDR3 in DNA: TGTGCCAGTAGCATCAGGGGACTGAGCTCCTACGAGCAGTACTTC. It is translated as CASSIRGLSSYEQYF.

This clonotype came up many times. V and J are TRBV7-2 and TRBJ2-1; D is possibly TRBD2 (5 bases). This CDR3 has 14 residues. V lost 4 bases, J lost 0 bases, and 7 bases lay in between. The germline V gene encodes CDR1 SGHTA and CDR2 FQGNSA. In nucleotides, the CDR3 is TGTGCCAGCAGCTACGGGAACTCCTACAATGAGCAGTTCTTC. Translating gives CASSYGNSYNEQFF.

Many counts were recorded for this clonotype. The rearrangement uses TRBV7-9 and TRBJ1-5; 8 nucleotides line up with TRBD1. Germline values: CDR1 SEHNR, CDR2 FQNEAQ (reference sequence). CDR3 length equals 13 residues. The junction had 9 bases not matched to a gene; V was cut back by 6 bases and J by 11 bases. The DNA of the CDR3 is TGTGCCAGCAGTTTACAGGGGGAGAGGTCCCAGCATTTT. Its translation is CASSLQGERSQHF.

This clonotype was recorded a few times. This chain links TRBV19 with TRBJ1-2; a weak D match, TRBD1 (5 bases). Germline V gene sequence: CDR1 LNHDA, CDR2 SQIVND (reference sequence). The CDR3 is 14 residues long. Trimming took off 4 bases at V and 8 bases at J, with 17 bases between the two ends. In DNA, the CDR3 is TGTGCCAGTAGTACCCCGGGACTCTTCTGGGGCTACACCTTC. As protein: CASSTPGLFWGYTF.

This chain's CDR3 is CASSVRTGGSPLHF. CDR3 in DNA: TGTGCCAGCAGCGTCAGGACAGGGGGTTCACCCCTCCACTTT. The chain recombines TRBV9 with TRBJ1-6; 10 positions agree with TRBD1. J gave up 9 bases and V 2 bases, and 2 bases lay outside the gene matches. Looked up from germline, CDR1 is SGDLS and CDR2 is YYNGEE. The CDR3 contains 14 residues.

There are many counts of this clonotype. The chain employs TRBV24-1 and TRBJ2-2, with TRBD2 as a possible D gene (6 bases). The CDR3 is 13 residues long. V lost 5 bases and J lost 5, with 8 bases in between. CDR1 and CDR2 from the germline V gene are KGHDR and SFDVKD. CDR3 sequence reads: CATSAGGTGELFF. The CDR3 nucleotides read TGTGCCACCAGTGCCGGGGGTACCGGGGAGCTGTTTTTT.

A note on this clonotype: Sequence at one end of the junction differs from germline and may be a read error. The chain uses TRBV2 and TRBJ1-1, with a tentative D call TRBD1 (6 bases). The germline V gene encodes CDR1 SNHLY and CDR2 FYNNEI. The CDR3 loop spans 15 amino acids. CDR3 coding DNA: TGTGCCAGCAGCATCAGGAGGGGGGCTAACACTGAAGCTTTATTT. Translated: CASSIRRGANTEALF.

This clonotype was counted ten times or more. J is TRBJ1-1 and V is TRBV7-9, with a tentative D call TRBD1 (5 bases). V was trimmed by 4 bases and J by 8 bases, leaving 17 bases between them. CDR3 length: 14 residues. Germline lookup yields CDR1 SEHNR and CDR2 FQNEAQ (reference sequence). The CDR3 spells CASSSGIGTLEAFF. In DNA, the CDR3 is TGTGCCAGCAGCTCTGGTATTGGGACGTTAGAAGCTTTCTTT. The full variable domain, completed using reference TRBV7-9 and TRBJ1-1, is DTGVSQNPRHKITKRGQNVTFRCDPISEHNRLYWYRQTLGQGPEFLTYFQNEAQLEKSRLLSDRFSAERPKGSFSTLEIQRTEQGDSAMYLCASSSGIGTLEAFFGQGTRLTVV.

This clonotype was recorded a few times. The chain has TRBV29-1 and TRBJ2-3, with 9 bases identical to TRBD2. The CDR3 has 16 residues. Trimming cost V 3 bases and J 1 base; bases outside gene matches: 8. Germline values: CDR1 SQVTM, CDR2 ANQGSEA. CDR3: CSVDRPASGGTDTQYF. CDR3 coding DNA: TGCAGCGTTGACCGCCCCGCTAGCGGGGGCACAGATACGCAGTATTTT.